The rows below give T cell receptor beta chains drawn from one sample of a study of Graves' ophthalmopathy and Graves' hyperthyroidism. A single record per CDR3 protein comes from TCRdb applying MiXCR to the multiplex PCR reads. Among over a million distinct CDR3 sequences listed, less than 45% were seen once. The sequencing sample was made of peripheral blood or thyroid tissue (not recorded which). The receptors come from an adult man with Graves' hyperthyroidism. Each CDR3 is given with its conserved first and last residue. A D gene is named only where the DNA matches it firmly. Clone sizes are given selectively: once, few, many, or a class where the clone is expanded.

TRBJ2-5,14,TRBV9,few,NA,CASSPLPSQETQYF,TGTGCCAGCTCACCACTCCCCAGTCAAGAGACCCAGTACTTC
TRBJ1-3,16,TRBV12-3/TRBV12-4,NA,NA,CASSLEIQDSGNTIYF,TGTGCCAGCAGTTTAGAGATTCAAGACTCTGGAAACACCATATATTTT
TRBJ2-7,12,TRBV7-2,NA,NA,CASSLAGGHEYF,TGTGCCAGCAGCTTAGCGGGGGGCCATGAGTACTTC
TRBJ1-1,13,TRBV2,many,NA,CASKLDRNTEAFF,TGTGCCAGCAAGCTGGACAGGAACACTGAAGCTTTCTTT
TRBJ1-1,13,TRBV12-3/TRBV12-4,NA,NA,CASTRTVPLEAFF,TGTGCCAGCACCCGGACAGTTCCTCTTGAAGCTTTCTTT
TRBJ2-7,14,TRBV7-8,many,NA,CASSKGRQDYEQYF,TGTGCCAGCAGTAAAGGACGGCAAGACTACGAGCAGTACTTC
TRBJ2-7,14,TRBV7-3,NA,TRBD2,CASSLRSGRYEQYF,TGTGCCAGCAGTCTTCGAAGCGGGAGGTACGAGCAGTACTTC
TRBJ1-5,13,TRBV7-8,many,NA,CASSLSWDQPQHF,TGTGCCAGCAGCTTATCATGGGATCAGCCCCAGCATTTT
TRBJ2-5,14,TRBV10-3,few,TRBD2,CAIMGGTSGETQYF,TGTGCCATCATGGGGGGGACTAGCGGGGAGACCCAGTACTTC
TRBJ1-1,15,TRBV24-1,many,NA,CATSVLQGLRTEAFF,TGTGCCACCAGTGTTCTCCAGGGGCTTCGAACTGAAGCTTTCTTT
TRBJ2-5,14,TRBV11-2,many,NA,CASSPGIGQETQYF,TGTGCCAGCAGTCCTGGGATAGGCCAAGAGACCCAGTACTTC
TRBJ1-3,13,TRBV10-3,many,NA,CAITTSSGNTIYF,TGTGCCATCACCACGAGCTCTGGAAACACCATATATTTT
TRBJ2-5,15,TRBV7-9,NA,NA,CASGLRRGPTVTQYF,TGTGCCAGCGGACTTCGAAGGGGACCGACAGTAACCCAGTACTTC
TRBJ1-2,14,TRBV6-6,NA,NA,CASSYLSDGRSYTF,TGTGCCAGCAGTTATCTCTCCGACGGCAGGAGCTACACCTTC
TRBJ2-5,13,TRBV19,many,NA,CASSPLGWETQYF,TGTGCCAGTAGCCCCCTGGGGTGGGAGACCCAGTACTTC
TRBJ2-5,18,TRBV7-8,many,TRBD2,CASSSRGLGGGNQETQYF,TGTGCCAGCAGCTCCCGCGGCCTGGGCGGGGGGAACCAAGAGACCCAGTACTTC
TRBJ2-5,12,TRBV12-3/TRBV12-4,many,NA,CASSGPGETQYF,TGTGCCAGCAGTGGTCCGGGTGAGACCCAGTACTTC
TRBJ2-6,20,TRBV25-1,NA,TRBD1,CASSESPGGTTNTGANVLTF,TGTGCCAGCAGTGAATCGCCAGGGGGAACAACGAACACCGGGGCCAACGTCCTGACTTTC
TRBJ2-7,17,TRBV20-1,many,TRBD2,CSVSPPGLAGRNYEQYF,TGCAGTGTCAGCCCGCCGGGACTAGCGGGACGAAACTACGAGCAGTACTTC
TRBJ1-5,13,TRBV12-3/TRBV12-4,NA,TRBD1,CASSSGGAEPQHF,TGTGCCAGCAGTTCAGGGGGCGCAGAGCCCCAGCATTTT